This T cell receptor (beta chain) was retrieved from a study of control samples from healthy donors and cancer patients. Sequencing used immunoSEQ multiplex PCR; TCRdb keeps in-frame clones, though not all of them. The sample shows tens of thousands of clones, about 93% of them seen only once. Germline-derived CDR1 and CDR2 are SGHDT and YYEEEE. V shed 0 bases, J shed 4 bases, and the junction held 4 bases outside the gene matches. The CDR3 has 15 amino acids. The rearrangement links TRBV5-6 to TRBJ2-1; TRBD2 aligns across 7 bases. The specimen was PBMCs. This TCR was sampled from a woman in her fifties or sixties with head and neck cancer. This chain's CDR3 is CASSLGGGGYNEQFF. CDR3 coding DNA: TGTGCCAGCAGCTTGGGCGGGGGAGGGTACAATGAGCAGTTCTTC.